Following are 23 T cell receptor beta chains from one sample sequenced in a study of immune characterization of retroperitoneal liposarcoma. Via MiXCR, TCRdb re-called the PCR reads, giving one row per CDR3 protein. Of some 10,000 distinct CDR3 sequences in the sample, roughly a third were seen once. The specimen sequenced was tumor tissue. All receptors come from a female donor with retroperitoneal liposarcoma.

This clonotype is labeled as medium-sized (0.01 to 0.1%). The rearrangement uses TRBV7-8 and TRBJ2-7; tentatively, D is TRBD1 (5 bases). Germline V gives CDR1 SGHVS, CDR2 FQNEAQ. This CDR3 has 15 residues. V lost 0 bases, J lost 2 bases, and 11 bases lay in between. CDR3 amino acids: CASSLAPTGTYEQYF. CDR3 nucleotide sequence: TGTGCCAGCAGCTTAGCTCCCACAGGTACCTACGAGCAGTACTTC.

This clonotype was seen only once. A junction end diverges from the germline sequence, so it may reflect a read error. The chain carries TRBV11-3 and TRBJ2-3, with 10 bases fitting TRBD2. There are 16 residues in the CDR3. Germline loops: CDR1 SGHNT, CDR2 YENEEA. DNA for the CDR3: TGTGCCAGCAGCATTCCTAGCGGGAGCTCCTACAATGAGCAGTACTTT. Encoded protein: CASSIPSGSSYNEQYF.

This clonotype is labeled medium-sized (0.01 to 0.1%). The chain recombines TRBV6-6 with TRBJ2-3; a possible D gene is TRBD1 (5 bases). V lost 2 bases and J lost 2, with 14 bases in between. Per germline, CDR1 MNHNY and CDR2 SVGAGI (reference sequence). This CDR3 contains 16 residues. CDR3 amino acids: CASSYDSVGATDTQYF. Here the CDR3 DNA reads TGTGCCAGCAGTTACGACTCGGTTGGGGCCACAGATACGCAGTATTTT.

The chain has TRBV6-6 and TRBJ1-1; D may be TRBD1 (5 bases). Germline V gene data show CDR1 as MNHNY and CDR2 as SVGAGI (reference sequence). CDR3 length: 15 residues. V was shortened by 6 bases and J by 4 bases, with 18 bases between the two germline ends. The CDR3 DNA reads TGTGCCAGCAGGCTGAAGAACGGGGACGGCACTGAAGCTTTCTTT. This codes for CASRLKNGDGTEAFF.

This chain connects TRBV6-1 to TRBJ2-3; TRBD1 is a possible D gene (5 bases). The germline V gene encodes CDR1 MNHNS and CDR2 SASEGT. The CDR3 is made up of 14 amino acids. The ends were cut back, 0 bases at V and 3 bases at J, with 7 bases in the middle. CDR3 in DNA: TGTGCCAGCAGTGAAGCCGACAGTACAGATACGCAGTATTTT. This sequence encodes CASSEADSTDTQYF.

The V and J genes are TRBV6-1 and TRBJ1-2; 11 bases map to TRBD1. The CDR3 covers 16 residues. Losses at the gene ends were 5 bases for V and 5 bases for J; bases not matched to a gene: 10. Per the germline V gene, CDR1 is MNHNS and CDR2 is SASEGT. Here the CDR3 reads CASSYTRTGGGYGYTF. The CDR3 DNA reads as TGTGCCAGCAGTTACACTAGGACAGGGGGCGGATATGGCTACACCTTC.

The gene calls are TRBV6-1 and TRBJ2-5; 11 bases align to TRBD1. The end of the DNA is better explained by TRBJ2-1, so the J call may be wrong. The CDR3 covers 14 residues. Per the germline V gene, CDR1 is MNHNS and CDR2 is SASEGT. CDR3 residues: CASSYGQGAYEQFF. The CDR3 DNA is TGTGCCAGCAGTTACGGACAGGGGGCCTACGAGCAGTTCTTC.

The rearrangement uses TRBV6-6 and TRBJ2-3; D could derive from TRBD1 or TRBD2 (5 bases each). V was shortened by 0 bases and J by 3 bases, with 10 bases between the two germline ends. The CDR3 is made up of 15 amino acids. Germline loops: CDR1 MNHNY, CDR2 SVGAGI (reference sequence). CDR3 bases: TGTGCCAGCAGTTACTCGGGGACCGGAACAGATACGCAGTATTTT. Protein product: CASSYSGTGTDTQYF.

By share of the sample, this clonotype is medium-sized. The chain employs TRBV25-1 and TRBJ2-1, with 10 positions matching TRBD2. After removal of 3 bases from V and 0 bases from J, the junction contained 2 bases not matched to a gene. The germline V gene has CDR1 MGHDK and CDR2 SYGVNS. This CDR3 contains 16 residues. In DNA form, the CDR3 reads TGTGCCAGCAGTGAGACTAGCGGGTACTCCTACAATGAGCAGTTCTTC. Protein sequence: CASSETSGYSYNEQFF.

This clonotype was seen a few times. This chain connects TRBV28 to TRBJ2-5, with 11 bases lining up with TRBD1. J lost 7 bases, V lost 4 bases, and 11 bases had no gene match. The germline CDR1 and CDR2 sequences are MDHEN and SYDVKM. The CDR3 sequence is 16 residues long. CDR3 amino acids: CASSSPLDRGLVTQYF. In DNA form, the CDR3 reads TGTGCCAGCAGTTCACCTCTGGACAGGGGGCTTGTGACCCAGTACTTC.

Only a few counts were recorded for this clonotype. V gene TRBV6-1 combines with J gene TRBJ2-1; D may correspond to TRBD1 or TRBD2 (5 bases each). CDR1 and CDR2 (germline): MNHNS, SASEGT. The V end was cut by 2 bases, the J end by 10 bases, with 18 bases between. The CDR3 is made up of 15 amino acids. The CDR3 DNA reads TGTGCCAGCAGTGAAAGGGGAACCGGGGCCTACGAGCAGTTCTTC. The encoded protein is CASSERGTGAYEQFF.

The chain employs TRBV6-5 and TRBJ1-4, with unresolved D. V shed 6 bases and J shed 4 bases, with 6 bases lying between them. CDR1 is MNHEY, CDR2 SVGAGI, per germline. The CDR3 contains 12 residues. The CDR3 protein is CASRLDNEKLFF. CDR3 nucleotide sequence: TGTGCCAGCAGGTTGGATAATGAAAAACTGTTTTTT.

This clonotype was observed a few times. The chain recombines TRBV12-3 or TRBV12-4 with TRBJ2-5; D is perhaps TRBD2 (6 bases). TRBJ2-1 explains the end of the DNA better; the J call may be wrong. The CDR3 consists of 14 residues. CDR3 region: CASSPGGDLETQFF. The CDR3 DNA sequence: TGTGCCAGCAGTCCGGGCGGGGACCTAGAGACCCAGTTCTTC.

This clonotype occurred once. V is TRBV11-2 and J is TRBJ2-1, with 7 bases identical to TRBD2. Germline CDR1 is SGHAT and CDR2 is FQNNGV. Trimming at V came to 4 bases and at J to 4 bases, leaving 10 bases not matched to a gene. The CDR3 runs 16 residues. This chain's CDR3 is CASSSLARGLYNEQFF. CDR3 DNA sequence: TGTGCCAGCAGCTCACTAGCGAGAGGATTGTACAATGAGCAGTTCTTC.

The V gene is TRBV6-1, the J gene TRBJ2-3; 14 bases line up with TRBD2. Germline V gene data show CDR1 as MNHNS and CDR2 as SASEGT. The CDR3 runs to 19 residues. V shed 8 bases and J 2 bases; nucleotides not matched to a gene: 15. The CDR3: CASSRLAGGRTSSTDTQYF. CDR3 sequence (DNA): TGTGCCAGCTCCCGACTAGCGGGGGGGCGCACCTCCTCCACAGATACGCAGTATTTT.

The rearrangement joins TRBV6-4 to TRBJ2-1; possibly TRBD1 for D (6 bases). The CDR3 spans 15 residues. The V and J ends lost 6 bases and 6 bases respectively, with 18 bases between them. The germline gives CDR1 MRHNA, CDR2 SNTAGT. The CDR3 here is CASRLDSVLTNEQFF. CDR3 DNA: TGTGCCAGCAGGCTGGACAGTGTCCTAACCAATGAGCAGTTCTTC.

The chain carries TRBV7-6 and TRBJ2-1, with TRBD2 matching 10 bases. The CDR3 covers 15 residues. The V gene's germline CDR1 is SGHVS and CDR2 FNYEAQ. The J segment lost 10 bases and the V segment lost 0 bases, leaving 6 bases of the junction unmatched. This CDR3 is CASSLASSGGEEQFF. The CDR3 DNA follows: TGTGCCAGCAGCTTAGCATCTAGCGGGGGTGAGGAGCAGTTCTTC.

This clonotype was seen ten or more times. The chain combines TRBV7-6 with TRBJ2-3, with 13 bases lining up with TRBD2. The germline V gene has CDR1 SGHVS and CDR2 FNYEAQ. The CDR3 consists of 16 residues. J lost 3 bases, V lost 4 bases, and 4 bases had no gene match. CDR3 amino acids: CASSSTSGGNTDTQYF. CDR3 nucleotides: TGTGCCAGCAGCTCGACTAGCGGGGGGAATACAGATACGCAGTATTTT.

In its sample, this clonotype is medium-sized. The genes are TRBV7-2 and TRBJ2-1; 8 nucleotides align to TRBD1. Judging by the DNA end, TRBJ2-7 fits better; the J call may be wrong. CDR3 size: 17 residues. Germline V gene sequence: CDR1 SGHTA, CDR2 FQGNSA. CDR3 in amino acids: CASSLNGQGFSYNEQYF. DNA of the CDR3: TGTGCCAGCAGCTTAAACGGACAGGGATTCTCCTACAATGAGCAGTACTTC.

By its share, this clonotype is large. The chain carries TRBV10-2 and TRBJ2-5; possible D gene TRBD2, 7 bases. CDR3 length equals 13 residues. The V and J ends lost 3 bases and 11 bases respectively, with 16 bases between them. CDR1 is WSHSY and CDR2 is SAAADI in the germline V gene. The CDR3 is CASSDPGRGQQYF. CDR3 DNA: TGCGCCAGCAGTGATCCAGGGCGGGGGCAACAGTACTTC.

The chain uses TRBV7-6 and TRBJ2-3; 8 nucleotides line up with TRBD2. The germline gives CDR1 SGHVS, CDR2 FNYEAQ. This CDR3 is built from 15 residues. V lost 0 bases to trimming and J lost 3 bases; unmatched junction nucleotides: 2. The CDR3 DNA sequence: TGTGCCAGCAGCTTAGCCCGGGGGGGGACAGATACGCAGTATTTT. Translation: CASSLARGGTDTQYF. The complete variable domain, with remaining parts taken from reference TRBV7-6 and TRBJ2-3, reads GAGVSQSPRYKVTKRGQDVALRCDPISGHVSLYWYRQALGQGPEFLTYFNYEAQQDKSGLPNDRFSAERPEGSISTLTIQRTEQRDSAMYRCASSLARGGTDTQYFGPGTRLTVL.

The rearrangement uses TRBV6-1 and TRBJ2-5; D ambiguous. V lost 2 bases, J lost 2 bases, and 0 bases lay in between. Germline-derived CDR1 and CDR2 are MNHNS and SASEGT. This CDR3 spans 11 amino acids. CDR3 sequence (DNA): TGTGCCAGCAGTGAACAAGAGACCCAGTACTTC. This sequence encodes CASSEQETQYF.

This chain joins TRBV11-3 and TRBJ2-7, with D hard to call. Per the germline V gene, CDR1 is SGHNT and CDR2 is YENEEA. The V end lost 0 bases, the J end lost 5 bases, and 11 bases lay between the germline ends. The CDR3 sequence is 14 residues long. CDR3 region: CASSLDDNFDEQYF. The CDR3 nucleotides read TGTGCCAGCAGCTTAGATGATAACTTCGACGAGCAGTACTTC. The whole variable domain, remainder taken from reference TRBV11-3 and TRBJ2-7, is EAGVVQSPRYKIIEKKQPVAFWCNPISGHNTLYWYLQNLGQGPELLIRYENEEAVDDSQLPKDRFSAERLKGVDSTLKIQPAELGDSAVYLCASSLDDNFDEQYFGPGTRLTVT.